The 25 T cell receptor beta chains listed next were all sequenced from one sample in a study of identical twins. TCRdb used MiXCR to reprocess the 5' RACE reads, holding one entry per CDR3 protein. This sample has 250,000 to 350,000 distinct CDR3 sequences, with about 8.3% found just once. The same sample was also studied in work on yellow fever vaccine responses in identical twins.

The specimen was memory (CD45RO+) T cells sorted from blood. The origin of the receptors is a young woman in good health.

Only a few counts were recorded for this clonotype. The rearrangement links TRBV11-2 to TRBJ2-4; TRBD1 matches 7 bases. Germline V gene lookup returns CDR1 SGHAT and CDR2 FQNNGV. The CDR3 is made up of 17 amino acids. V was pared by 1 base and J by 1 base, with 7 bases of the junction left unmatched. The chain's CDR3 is CASSLVLQGSAKNIQYF. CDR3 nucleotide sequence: TGTGCCAGCAGCTTAGTCCTACAGGGGAGCGCCAAAAACATTCAGTACTTC.

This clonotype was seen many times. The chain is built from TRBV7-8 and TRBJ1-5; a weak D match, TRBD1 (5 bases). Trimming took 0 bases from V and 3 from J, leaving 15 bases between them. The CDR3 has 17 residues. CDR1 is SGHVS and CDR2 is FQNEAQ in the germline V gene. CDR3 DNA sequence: TGTGCCAGCAGCTTAGCTTCCGGGACTGCATACAATCAGCCCCAGCATTTT. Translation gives CASSLASGTAYNQPQHF.

Written as DNA, the CDR3 is TGTGCCAGCAGCTCCGCCTGGACTAGCGGGAGATACGAGCAGTACTTC. It translates to CASSSAWTSGRYEQYF. V gene TRBV11-2 combines with J gene TRBJ2-7, with 13 bases aligning to TRBD2. Unmatched junction bases numbered 7, after V lost 4 bases and J lost 4 bases. From germline, CDR1 is SGHAT and CDR2 FQNNGV. There are 16 residues in the CDR3.

Here the CDR3 DNA reads TGTGCCAGCAGCGTAGAGGACAGCTCCTACGAGCAGTACTTC. Its protein product is CASSVEDSSYEQYF. The chain employs TRBV9 and TRBJ2-7; the D gene is possibly TRBD1 (6 bases). Deletions cut 0 bases from V and 0 bases from J, with 7 bases between. Germline-derived CDR1 and CDR2 are SGDLS and YYNGEE. The length of the CDR3 is 14 residues.

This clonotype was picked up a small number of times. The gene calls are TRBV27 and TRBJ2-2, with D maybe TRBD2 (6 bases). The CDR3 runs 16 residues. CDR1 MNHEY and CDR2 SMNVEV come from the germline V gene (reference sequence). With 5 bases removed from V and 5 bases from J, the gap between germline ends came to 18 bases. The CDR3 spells CASSPISRGGTGELFF. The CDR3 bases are TGTGCCAGCAGTCCGATATCAAGGGGAGGAACCGGGGAGCTGTTTTTT.

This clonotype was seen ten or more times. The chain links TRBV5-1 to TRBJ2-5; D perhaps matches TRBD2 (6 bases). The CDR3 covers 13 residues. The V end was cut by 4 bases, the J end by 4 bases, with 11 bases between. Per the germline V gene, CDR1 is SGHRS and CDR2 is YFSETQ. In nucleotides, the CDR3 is TGCGCCAGCAGCCCGGGACTTTTAGAGACCCAGTACTTC. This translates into CASSPGLLETQYF.

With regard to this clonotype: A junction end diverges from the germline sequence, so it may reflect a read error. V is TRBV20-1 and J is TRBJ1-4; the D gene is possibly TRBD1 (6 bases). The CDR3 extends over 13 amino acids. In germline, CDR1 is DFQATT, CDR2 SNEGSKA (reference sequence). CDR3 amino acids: CSAWTEGGETLFF. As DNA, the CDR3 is TGCAGTGCCTGGACAGAAGGAGGCGAAACACTGTTTTTT.

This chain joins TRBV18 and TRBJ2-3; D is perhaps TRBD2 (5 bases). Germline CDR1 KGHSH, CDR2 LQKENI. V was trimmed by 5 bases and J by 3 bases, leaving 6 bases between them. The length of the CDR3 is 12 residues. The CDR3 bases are TGTGCCAGCTCAGGGGAGACAGATACGCAGTATTTT. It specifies CASSGETDTQYF. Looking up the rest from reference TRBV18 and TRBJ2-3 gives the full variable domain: NAGVMQNPRHLVRRRGQEARLRCSPMKGHSHVYWYRQLPEEGLKFMVYLQKENIIDESGMPKERFSAEFPKEGPSILRIQQVVRGDSAAYFCASSGETDTQYFGPGTRLTVL.

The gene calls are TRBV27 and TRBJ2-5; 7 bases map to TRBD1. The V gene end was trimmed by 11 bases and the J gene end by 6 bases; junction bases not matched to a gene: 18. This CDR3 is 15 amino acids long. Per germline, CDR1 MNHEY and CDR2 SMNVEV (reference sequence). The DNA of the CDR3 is TGTGCCTCCCATCCTTCCGGGGCAGGGGGAAAGACCCAGTACTTC. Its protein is CASHPSGAGGKTQYF.

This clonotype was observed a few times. CDR3 coding DNA: TGTGCCAGCAGGGGGCCCGGGACAGGGTCCTACGAGCAGTACTTC. This translates into CASRGPGTGSYEQYF. V and J are TRBV6-1 and TRBJ2-7; TRBD1 agrees at 9 bases. The germline CDR1 and CDR2 sequences are MNHNS and SASEGT. Losses at the gene ends were 6 bases for V and 1 base for J; bases not matched to a gene: 7. The CDR3 extends over 15 amino acids.

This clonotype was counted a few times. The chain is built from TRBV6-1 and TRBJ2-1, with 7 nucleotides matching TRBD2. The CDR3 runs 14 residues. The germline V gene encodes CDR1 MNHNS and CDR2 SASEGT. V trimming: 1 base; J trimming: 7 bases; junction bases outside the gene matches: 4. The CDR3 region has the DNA TGTGCCAGCAGTGAAGGACTAGCCCGGAATGAGCAGTTCTTC. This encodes CASSEGLARNEQFF.

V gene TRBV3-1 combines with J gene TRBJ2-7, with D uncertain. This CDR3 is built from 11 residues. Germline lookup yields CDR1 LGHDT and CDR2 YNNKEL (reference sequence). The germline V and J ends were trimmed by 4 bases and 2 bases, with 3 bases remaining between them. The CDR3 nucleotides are TGTGCCAGCAGCCCCCCCTACGAGCAGTACGTC. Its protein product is CASSPPYEQYV.

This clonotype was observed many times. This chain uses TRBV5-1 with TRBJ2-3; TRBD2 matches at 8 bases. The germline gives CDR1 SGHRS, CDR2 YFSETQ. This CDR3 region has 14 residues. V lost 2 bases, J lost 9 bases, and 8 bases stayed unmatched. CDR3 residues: CASSLDLAGSTQYF. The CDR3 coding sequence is TGCGCCAGCAGCTTAGATTTAGCGGGGTCGACGCAGTATTTT.

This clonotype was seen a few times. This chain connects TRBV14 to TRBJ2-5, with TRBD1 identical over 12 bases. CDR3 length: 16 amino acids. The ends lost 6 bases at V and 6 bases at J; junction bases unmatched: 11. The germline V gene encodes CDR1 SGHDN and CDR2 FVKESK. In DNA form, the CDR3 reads TGTGCCAGCAGTCCTAGCGGGACAGGGGGCTGGCAGACCCAGTACTTC. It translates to CASSPSGTGGWQTQYF.

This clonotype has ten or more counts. The CDR3 DNA reads as TGTGCCAGCAGTTTAGGACAGGTGGTAAATGAAAAACTGTTTTTT. Translated: CASSLGQVVNEKLFF. This rearrangement joins TRBV28 to TRBJ1-4; 7 nucleotides agree with TRBD1. Trimming removed 2 bases from V and 5 bases from J; junction bases left unmatched: 5. Germline V gives CDR1 MDHEN, CDR2 SYDVKM. The CDR3 length is 15 residues.

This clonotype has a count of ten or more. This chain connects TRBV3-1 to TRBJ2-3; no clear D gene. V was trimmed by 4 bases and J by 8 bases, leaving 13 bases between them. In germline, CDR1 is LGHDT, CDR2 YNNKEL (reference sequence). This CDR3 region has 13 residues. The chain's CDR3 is CASSPSVEGTQYF. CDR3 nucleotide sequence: TGTGCCAGCAGCCCCTCGGTAGAAGGTACGCAGTATTTT.

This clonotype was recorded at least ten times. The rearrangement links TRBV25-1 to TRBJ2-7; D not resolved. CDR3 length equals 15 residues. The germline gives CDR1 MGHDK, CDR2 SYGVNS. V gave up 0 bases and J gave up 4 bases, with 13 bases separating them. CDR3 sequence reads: CASSEYGGSLYEQYF. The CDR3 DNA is TGTGCCAGCAGTGAATATGGCGGCAGTTTATACGAGCAGTACTTC.

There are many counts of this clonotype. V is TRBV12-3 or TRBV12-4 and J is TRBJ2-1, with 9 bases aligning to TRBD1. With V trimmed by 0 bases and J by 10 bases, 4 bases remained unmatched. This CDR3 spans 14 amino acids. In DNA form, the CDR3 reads TGTGCCAGCAGTTTAGCATTGACAGGGGGAGAGCAGTTCTTC. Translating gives CASSLALTGGEQFF.

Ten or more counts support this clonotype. This CDR3 reads CASSPLGDPTDTQYF. The CDR3 DNA sequence: TGTGCCAGCAGTCCCTTAGGAGACCCCACAGATACGCAGTATTTT. This chain uses TRBV28 with TRBJ2-3; D is unclear. The V gene lost 5 bases and the J gene lost 2 bases, with 14 bases spanning the gap. Looked up from germline, CDR1 is MDHEN and CDR2 is SYDVKM. The CDR3 covers 15 residues.

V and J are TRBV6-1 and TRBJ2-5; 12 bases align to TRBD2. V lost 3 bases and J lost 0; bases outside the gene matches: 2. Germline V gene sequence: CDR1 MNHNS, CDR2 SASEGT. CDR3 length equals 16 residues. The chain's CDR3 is CASSERTSGNQETQYF. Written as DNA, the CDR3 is TGTGCCAGCAGTGAGAGGACTAGCGGGAACCAAGAGACCCAGTACTTC.

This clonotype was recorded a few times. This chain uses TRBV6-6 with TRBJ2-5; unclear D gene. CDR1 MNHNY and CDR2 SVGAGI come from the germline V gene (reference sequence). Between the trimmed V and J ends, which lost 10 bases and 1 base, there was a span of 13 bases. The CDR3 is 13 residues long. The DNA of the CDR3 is TGTGCCACAATGGATACAGCCCAAGAGACCCAGTACTTC. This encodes CATMDTAQETQYF.

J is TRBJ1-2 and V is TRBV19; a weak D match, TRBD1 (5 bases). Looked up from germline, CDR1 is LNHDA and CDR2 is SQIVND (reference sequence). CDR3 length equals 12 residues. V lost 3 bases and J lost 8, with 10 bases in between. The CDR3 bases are TGTGCCAGTAGTATGGCAGGGACCGGCTACACCTTC. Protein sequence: CASSMAGTGYTF. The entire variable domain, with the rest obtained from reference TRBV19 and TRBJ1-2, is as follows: DGGITQSPKYLFRKEGQNVTLSCEQNLNHDAMYWYRQDPGQGLRLIYYSQIVNDFQKGDIAEGYSVSREKKESFPLTVTSAQKNPTAFYLCASSMAGTGYTFGSGTRLTVV.

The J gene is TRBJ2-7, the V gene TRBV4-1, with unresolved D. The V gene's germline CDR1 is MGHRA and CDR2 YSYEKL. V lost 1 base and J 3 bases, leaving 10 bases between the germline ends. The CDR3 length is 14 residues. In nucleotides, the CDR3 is TGCGCCAGCAGCCAAGTTCCCTCCCACTACGAGCAGTACTTC. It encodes CASSQVPSHYEQYF.

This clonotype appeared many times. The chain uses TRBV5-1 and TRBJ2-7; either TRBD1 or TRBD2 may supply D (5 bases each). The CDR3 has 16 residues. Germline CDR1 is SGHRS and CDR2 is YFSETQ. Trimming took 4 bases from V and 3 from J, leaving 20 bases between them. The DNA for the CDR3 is TGCGCCAGCAGCCTCGCCCCGGGACGTAACTACTACGAGCAGTACTTC. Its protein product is CASSLAPGRNYYEQYF.

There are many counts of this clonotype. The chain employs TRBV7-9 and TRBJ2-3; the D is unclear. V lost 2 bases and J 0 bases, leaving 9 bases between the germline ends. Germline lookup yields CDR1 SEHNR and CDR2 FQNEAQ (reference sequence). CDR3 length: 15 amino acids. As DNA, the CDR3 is TGTGCCAGCAGCTTAAGGACGGTCAGCACAGATACGCAGTATTTT. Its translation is CASSLRTVSTDTQYF.